This T cell receptor beta chain stems from a study of OX40 agonist ivuxolimab in advanced cancers. This CDR3 is 13 amino acids long. The germline V gene encodes CDR1 SSHAT and CDR2 FNYEAQ (reference sequence). V lost 5 bases to trimming and J lost 2 bases, with 10 bases between them. People who had autoimmune disease history or systemic immunosuppression were excluded. Measured with immunoSEQ multiplex PCR; TCRdb has only the in-frame clones, and not every one. This sample has around 72,000 clones; roughly 80% occur once, and the top ten carry approximately 5%. The sequence came from an adult with an advanced solid tumor such as melanoma, head and neck, liver or kidney cancer. This sample comprised CD4+ or CD8+ T cells sorted from blood, obtained in a trial of the OX40 agonist ivuxolimab. The chain joins TRBV7-7 to TRBJ2-7; no reliable D call. CDR3 nucleotides: TGTGCCAGCAGCCCCGTAGGCGCCTACGAGCAGTACTTC. This sequence encodes CASSPVGAYEQYF.